The rows below give T cell receptor beta chains drawn from one sample of a study of response to subunit inactivated influenza vaccine. TCRdb independently ran MiXCR on the RT-PCR reads; one entry per CDR3 protein. In the table there are about 520,000 distinct CDR3 sequences, 11% of which are singletons. Here the sequenced sample was PBMCs from blood, taken about 40 days after vaccination. The origin of the receptors is a man between 50 and 59 years old who received an inactivated influenza vaccine. Each CDR3 is given with its conserved first and last residue. A D gene is named only where the DNA matches it firmly. Where a row states a size, it is once, few, many or the class of an expanded clone; other rows omit it.

d_call	clone_size	cdr3_length	j_call	v_call	cdr3_nt	cdr3_aa
TRBD1	few	18	TRBJ1-6	TRBV20-1	TGCAGTGCTAGGTGGGGACAGCAACAGATTTTTTCTGGTTCACCCCTCCACTTT	CSARWGQQQIFSGSPLHF
.	.	15	TRBJ2-4	TRBV2	TGTGCCACCCAAATACCGGGGCTGACCAAAAACATTCAGTACTTC	CATQIPGLTKNIQYF
.	few	17	TRBJ2-7	TRBV10-1	TGCGCCAGCAGTGAGTCGAAGTCAGGAGGGTCAGACCACGAGCAGTACTTC	CASSESKSGGSDHEQYF
TRBD1	.	15	TRBJ2-7	TRBV7-2	TGTGCCAGCAGCCCCGGGACAGGGAGGTCCTACGAGCAGTACTTC	CASSPGTGRSYEQYF
.	few	17	TRBJ2-2	TRBV12-3/TRBV12-4	TGTGCCAGCAGTCCCCAAACTGACAGCGCATACACCGGGGAGCTGTTTTTT	CASSPQTDSAYTGELFF
.	.	15	TRBJ2-7	TRBV5-5	TGTGCCAGCAGCCGCTACTTGGGGACCCCTTACGAGCAGTACTTC	CASSRYLGTPYEQYF
.	few	17	TRBJ2-1	TRBV7-9	TGTGCCAGCAGCTCGTCAAAGGCAGGGGACTCCTACAATGAGCAGTTCTTC	CASSSSKAGDSYNEQFF
.	few	17	TRBJ1-1	TRBV6-2/TRBV6-3	TGTGCCAGCAGTTACACCCTCCCAAGGACGGACAACACTGAAGCTTTCTTT	CASSYTLPRTDNTEAFF
TRBD1	few	14	TRBJ1-2	TRBV20-1	TGCAGTGCTAGGGGACAGGGCCAACTTATTAACTACACCTTC	CSARGQGQLINYTF
TRBD2	.	16	TRBJ2-7	TRBV28	TGTGCCAGCACCTTGGGAGGTAGCGGGAGTTTCCACGAGCAGTACTTC	CASTLGGSGSFHEQYF
.	.	13	TRBJ2-5	TRBV11-1	TGTGCCAGCAGCTTTAGAAGCCAAGAGACCCAGTACTTC	CASSFRSQETQYF
.	.	14	TRBJ2-1	TRBV20-1	TGCAGTGCTAAAAGACTAGAGAGGTACAATGAGCAGTTCTTC	CSAKRLERYNEQFF
.	few	14	TRBJ2-3	TRBV7-2	TGTGCCAGCAGCCCGGGACCAGTTTTCGATACGCAGTATTTT	CASSPGPVFDTQYF
.	few	13	TRBJ2-5	TRBV20-1	TGCAGTGCTAGAGATCACCAACAAGAGACCCAGTACTTC	CSARDHQQETQYF
TRBD2	few	16	TRBJ2-1	TRBV7-8	TGTGCCAGCAGCTTGGCAAGACTAGCGGGTTACAATGAGCAGTTCTTC	CASSLARLAGYNEQFF
TRBD1	.	16	TRBJ2-7	TRBV27	TGTGCCAGCAGTTTATTTTCGGGACAGGGGGTCTACGAGCAGTACTTC	CASSLFSGQGVYEQYF
TRBD2	.	17	TRBJ2-7	TRBV3-1	TGTGCCAGCAGCCAAGTTGCGGGGGGTCCGCATGCCTACGAGCAGTACTTC	CASSQVAGGPHAYEQYF
TRBD1	few	16	TRBJ2-7	TRBV28	TGTGCCAGCAGTATCGCCGGGACAGGGTCCCCCTACGAGCAGTACTTC	CASSIAGTGSPYEQYF
TRBD1	many	15	TRBJ2-5	TRBV5-1	TGCGCCAGCAGCTTGTCACCAGGGGGACAAGAGACCCAGTACTTC	CASSLSPGGQETQYF
TRBD1	.	13	TRBJ1-1	TRBV28	TGTGCCAGCAGGACAGGGGGCGACACTGAAGCTTTCTTT	CASRTGGDTEAFF
.	few	13	TRBJ2-3	TRBV6-1	TGTGCCAGCCGGGTGCTAGGGGCAGATACGCAGTATTTT	CASRVLGADTQYF
.	.	14	TRBJ2-7	TRBV6-5	TGTGCCAGCAGTTTATCTCAGAACTCCTACGAGCAGTACTTC	CASSLSQNSYEQYF
TRBD2	.	15	TRBJ2-3	TRBV12-3/TRBV12-4	TGTGCCAGCAGTTTTACTAGCGGGAGTGGAGATACGCAGTATTTT	CASSFTSGSGDTQYF
.	.	13	TRBJ2-3	TRBV20-1	TGCAGTGCCCGGCTGGGGAACACAGATACGCAGTATTTT	CSARLGNTDTQYF
.	few	13	TRBJ1-2	TRBV20-1	TGCAGTGCTAGAGATGGGCCTATCTATGGCTACACCTTC	CSARDGPIYGYTF
.	many	14	TRBJ2-1	TRBV5-1	TGCGCCAGCAGCTTGGTCACTAGCTACAATGAGCAGTTCTTC	CASSLVTSYNEQFF
TRBD2	.	13	TRBJ2-5	TRBV6-5	TGTGCCAGCAGTTACGGGACTACGACGACCCAGTACTTC	CASSYGTTTTQYF
TRBD2	.	16	TRBJ2-3	TRBV5-1	TGCGCCAGCAGCTTAAGGCTAGCGGCTAGCACAGATACGCAGTATTTT	CASSLRLAASTDTQYF
TRBD2	.	16	TRBJ2-1	TRBV3-1	TGTGCCAGCAGCCAGTCACTAGCGGGGGGGTCCAATGAGCAGTTCTTC	CASSQSLAGGSNEQFF
.	few	13	TRBJ2-7	TRBV12-3/TRBV12-4	TGTGCCAGCAGTCATGGGACATACTACGAGCAGTACTTC	CASSHGTYYEQYF
TRBD1	few	15	TRBJ2-5	TRBV5-1	TGCGCCAGCAGCTTGGACGGACAGGGGCAAGAGACCCAGTACTTC	CASSLDGQGQETQYF
.	many	16	TRBJ1-2	TRBV12-3/TRBV12-4	TGTGCCAGCAGTTTAGCCCCATATCAGGTCAACTATGGCTACACCTTC	CASSLAPYQVNYGYTF
.	many	16	TRBJ2-1	TRBV28	TGTGCCAGCAGCAACCGCAAAGAGCGGGCAAACAATGAGCAGTTCTTC	CASSNRKERANNEQFF
.	few	11	TRBJ2-1	TRBV29-1	TGCAGCGCCAAGGAGTACAATGAGCAGTTCTTC	CSAKEYNEQFF
.	few	15	TRBJ2-1	TRBV20-1	TGCAGTGCTAGGGACGGAGGACAGCTTTCAATGGAGCAGTTCTTC	CSARDGGQLSMEQFF
.	many	14	TRBJ2-3	TRBV20-1	TGCAGTGCTATCCCGACAGTTAGCACAGATACGCAGTATTTT	CSAIPTVSTDTQYF
.	many	12	TRBJ2-1	TRBV7-2	TGTGCCAGCAGCTGGAGCGAGAATGAGCAGTTCTTC	CASSWSENEQFF
TRBD1	few	18	TRBJ1-6	TRBV25-1	TGTGCCAGCAGTGAAACCAAGACAGGGGGATATGGTAATTCACCCCTCCACTTT	CASSETKTGGYGNSPLHF
TRBD2	few	18	TRBJ2-3	TRBV20-1	TGCAGTGCCCCGGGACTAGCGGGAGGGCCCCTAAACACAGATACGCAGTATTTT	CSAPGLAGGPLNTDTQYF
.	.	15	TRBJ1-2	TRBV7-9	TGTGCCAGCAGCTTGGTAGGGGCGCTTGATTATGGCTACACCTTC	CASSLVGALDYGYTF
.	few	15	TRBJ1-5	TRBV6-5	TGTGCCAGCAGTTACATTGGGGCCGGTGATCAGCCCCAGCATTTT	CASSYIGAGDQPQHF
TRBD2	many	13	TRBJ2-1	TRBV4-1	TGCGCCAGCAGCCAAGCGGGACTAGCGGTAGTGTTCTTC	CASSQAGLAVVFF
.	.	15	TRBJ1-1	TRBV6-1	TGTGCCAGCACCTACGGGGGCGCAGGGAACACTGAAGCTTTCTTT	CASTYGGAGNTEAFF
.	many	14	TRBJ1-2	TRBV6-5	TGTGCCAGCAGTTTTCGACAGCCTAACTATGGCTACACCTTC	CASSFRQPNYGYTF
TRBD1	.	17	TRBJ2-6	TRBV9	TGTGCCAGCAGCAAAGGGACAGGGGTAACTGGGGCCAACGTCCTGACTTTC	CASSKGTGVTGANVLTF
.	.	12	TRBJ2-1	TRBV28	TGTGCCAGCAGTTTACTGAGTGGTGAGCAGTTCTTC	CASSLLSGEQFF
.	few	16	TRBJ1-4	TRBV3-1	TGTGCCAGCAGCCAAGGTTCGGGCAGGGAGAATGAAAAACTGTTTTTT	CASSQGSGRENEKLFF
.	many	16	TRBJ2-1	TRBV20-1	TGCAGTGCTAGAGATCCGTTCCGGCACTCCTACAATGAGCAGTTCTTC	CSARDPFRHSYNEQFF
.	.	14	TRBJ2-3	TRBV20-1	TGCAGTGCTAACATAGACTACAGCACAGATACGCAGTATTTT	CSANIDYSTDTQYF
.	many	13	TRBJ2-7	TRBV4-3	TGCGCCAGCAGCCACGCACAGGGATCCGAGCAGTACTTC	CASSHAQGSEQYF
.	many	14	TRBJ2-7	TRBV20-1	TGCAGTGCGGAGTCGACAGGAAACTCCTACGAGCAGTACTTC	CSAESTGNSYEQYF
TRBD1	few	15	TRBJ1-6	TRBV2	TGTGCCAGCAGGGAGCGGACAGGCCCTAATTCACCCCTCCACTTT	CASRERTGPNSPLHF
TRBD2	.	14	TRBJ2-7	TRBV20-1	TGCAGTGCCTTTCTGGGGAGGGCCACCTACGAGCAGTACTTC	CSAFLGRATYEQYF
.	many	15	TRBJ1-1	TRBV4-3	TGCGCCAGCAGCCAAGATCACACGGCAGGGCAAGAAGCTTTCTTT	CASSQDHTAGQEAFF
.	many	11	TRBJ2-3	TRBV7-2	TGTGCCAGCAGCTTACCGTATACGCAGTATTTT	CASSLPYTQYF
.	.	15	TRBJ2-5	TRBV4-1	TGCGCCAGCAGCCAACGGCTGCAGAACCAAGAGACCCAGTACTTC	CASSQRLQNQETQYF
TRBD2	many	15	TRBJ2-7	TRBV5-1	TGCGCCAGCAGCTTGCTAGCGGGAGCTGGCTACGAGCAGTACTTC	CASSLLAGAGYEQYF